These T cell receptor beta chains were read from a single sample in a study of response to subunit inactivated influenza vaccine. A single record per CDR3 protein comes from TCRdb applying MiXCR to the RT-PCR reads. The data hold almost 250,000 distinct CDR3 sequences, with over 9% observed a single time. Specimen: non-naive T cells sorted from PBMCs, collected 14 to 15 days before vaccination. The source of these receptors is a man aged 45-65 years who received an inactivated influenza vaccine. The CDR3 runs from the conserved cysteine through the conserved F or W. The order of the fields is D gene, V gene, J gene, clone size, CDR3 protein, CDR3 DNA. The D gene is left open where the match is weak. Only part of the rows carry a size: once, few, many, or a class if the clone is expanded.

-	TRBV12-3/TRBV12-4	TRBJ2-2	many	CASSSTTGPGELFF	TGTGCCAGCAGTAGTACTACAGGGCCCGGGGAGCTGTTTTTT
TRBD1	TRBV4-2	TRBJ1-3	many	CASSRTGVSGNTIYF	TGTGCCAGCAGCCGAACAGGGGTCTCTGGAAACACCATATATTTT
TRBD1	TRBV5-6	TRBJ1-3	-	CASSKQGLRYTIYF	TGTGCCAGCAGCAAACAGGGGTTACGGTACACCATATATTTT
TRBD1	TRBV28	TRBJ2-4	many	CASSQNPGQAVIQYF	TGTGCCAGCAGCCAAAACCCGGGACAGGCCGTCATTCAGTACTTC
-	TRBV7-2	TRBJ1-5	few	CASSLATGNQPQHF	TGTGCCAGCAGCTTAGCGACAGGTAATCAGCCCCAGCATTTT
TRBD2	TRBV4-3	TRBJ2-3	few	CASSQDRWLAGTTDTQYF	TGCGCCAGCAGCCAAGATAGGTGGCTAGCGGGGACCACAGATACGCAGTATTTT
TRBD2	TRBV12-3/TRBV12-4	TRBJ2-2	few	CASSLLPPSGGTGELFF	TGTGCCAGCAGCCTACTACCCCCTAGCGGGGGGACCGGGGAGCTGTTTTTT
-	TRBV28	TRBJ1-4	few	CASSFSTRANEKLFF	TGTGCCAGCAGTTTTTCTACCAGGGCGAATGAAAAACTGTTTTTT
-	TRBV20-1	TRBJ1-2	few	CSATGTYGYTF	TGCAGTGCAACAGGGACTTATGGCTACACCTTC
-	TRBV6-2/TRBV6-3	TRBJ2-2	-	CASSYYNGGELFF	TGTGCCAGCAGTTACTACAATGGCGGGGAGCTGTTTTTT
-	TRBV7-6	TRBJ1-1	few	CASSFSPNTEAFF	TGTGCCAGCAGCTTCTCTCCCAACACTGAAGCTTTCTTT
-	TRBV12-3/TRBV12-4	TRBJ1-2	few	CASSFLQGNNYGYTF	TGTGCCAGCAGTTTTCTCCAGGGGAATAACTATGGCTACACCTTC
-	TRBV7-2	TRBJ1-5	few	CASSLGNPNQPQHF	TGTGCCAGCAGCTTGGGAAATCCAAATCAGCCCCAGCATTTT
-	TRBV12-3/TRBV12-4	TRBJ2-3	few	CASRPASTDTQYF	TGTGCCAGCAGACCAGCTAGCACAGATACGCAGTATTTT
TRBD2	TRBV20-1	TRBJ2-1	-	CSARAGGNPNEQFF	TGCAGTGCTAGGGCGGGAGGGAACCCCAATGAGCAGTTCTTC
-	TRBV7-8	TRBJ2-3	-	CASSLEMGLGTQYF	TGTGCCAGCAGCTTAGAAATGGGTTTGGGTACGCAGTATTTT
-	TRBV7-9	TRBJ1-1	many	CASSLVYTEAFF	TGTGCCAGCAGCTTAGTGTACACTGAAGCTTTCTTT
TRBD2	TRBV29-1	TRBJ2-3	-	CSVDPARAGGWTDTQYF	TGCAGCGTTGACCCCGCTAGGGCGGGAGGGTGGACAGATACGCAGTATTTT
-	TRBV20-1	TRBJ2-3	many	CSAREALVADTQYF	TGCAGTGCTAGAGAGGCCCTAGTGGCCGATACGCAGTATTTT
-	TRBV28	TRBJ2-7	many	CASSVSGMLSYEQYF	TGTGCCAGCAGTGTTAGCGGAATGCTCTCCTACGAGCAGTACTTC
-	TRBV18	TRBJ1-1	-	CASSPQSEGGNTEAFF	TGTGCCAGCTCACCACAATCCGAGGGGGGAAACACTGAAGCTTTCTTT
-	TRBV5-1	TRBJ1-1	many	CASSLEMNTEAFF	TGCGCCAGCAGCTTAGAGATGAACACTGAAGCTTTCTTT
-	TRBV4-3	TRBJ2-1	-	CASSQDLRQTNEQFF	TGCGCCAGCAGCCAAGATCTCAGGCAGACCAATGAGCAGTTCTTC
-	TRBV5-1	TRBJ2-2	-	CASSSGPSGELFF	TGCGCCAGCAGCTCCGGACCATCCGGGGAGCTGTTTTTT
-	TRBV4-1	TRBJ1-6	many	CASSGEYNSPLHF	TGCGCCAGCAGCGGGGAGTACAATTCACCCCTCCACTTT
TRBD1	TRBV5-1	TRBJ1-4	-	CASSYITGEIEKLFF	TGCGCCAGCAGCTACATAACAGGGGAAATAGAAAAACTGTTTTTT
TRBD2	TRBV3-1	TRBJ2-1	many	CASSQEGTSGGDYNEQFF	TGTGCCAGCAGCCAAGAGGGGACTAGCGGGGGGGACTACAATGAGCAGTTCTTC
-	TRBV7-2	TRBJ1-6	few	CASSLYDRNSPLHF	TGTGCCAGCAGCTTATATGACCGTAATTCACCCCTCCACTTT
-	TRBV7-2	TRBJ1-3	many	CASSLAPGPNSGNTIYF	TGTGCCAGCAGCTTAGCGCCGGGGCCCAACTCTGGAAACACCATATATTTT
-	TRBV18	TRBJ2-3	few	CASLHSRGTSLNTQYF	TGTGCCAGCCTACACTCACGTGGGACTTCCCTAAATACGCAGTATTTT
-	TRBV12-3/TRBV12-4	TRBJ2-3	-	CASSSVGVDADTQYF	TGTGCCAGCAGCTCGGTAGGGGTAGATGCAGATACGCAGTATTTT
TRBD2	TRBV24-1	TRBJ2-7	-	CATSDPTSGGEQYF	TGTGCCACCAGTGATCCGACTAGCGGGGGAGAGCAGTACTTC
-	TRBV12-3/TRBV12-4	TRBJ2-2	many	CASSSRWVTTNTGELFF	TGTGCCAGCAGTTCCCGGTGGGTCACCACAAACACCGGGGAGCTGTTTTTT
TRBD1	TRBV20-1	TRBJ1-2	few	CSASMDRGTGKDVSYGYTF	TGCAGTGCTAGTATGGATCGCGGGACAGGAAAGGACGTGAGCTATGGCTACACCTTC
TRBD1	TRBV6-1	TRBJ1-4	few	CASRNRGLEKLFF	TGTGCCAGCAGAAACAGGGGGCTTGAAAAACTGTTTTTT
-	TRBV27	TRBJ2-7	-	CASSPRAISSYEQYF	TGTGCCAGCAGTCCTCGCGCCATTAGCTCCTACGAGCAGTACTTC
-	TRBV20-1	TRBJ2-1	-	CSARPLAHNEQFF	TGCAGTGCTAGGCCCCTGGCCCACAATGAGCAGTTCTTC